A selection of T cell receptor beta chains follows, all from one sample in a study of shared clonotypes between healthy human individuals. Some clones are missing from TCRdb's copy, which holds only in-frame ones; the method was immunoSEQ multiplex PCR. Found here are about 2.1 million clones, just over 90% of them singletons; the top ten hold under 2%. Sequencing input: naive CD8+ T cells from PBMCs. Receptors originate from a man aged 18 to 30 in good health. Some clones in this sample may be carry-over from other donors' samples. Each CDR3 is given with its conserved first and last residue. D genes are given only for firm matches. Some rows mark clone size as missing; the rest say once, few, many or name a class of expanded clone.

>.|TRBV7-9|TRBJ2-1|once
CASSLARDLNNEQFF
TGTGCCAGCAGCTTGGCCCGGGACCTAAACAATGAGCAGTTCTTC
>TRBD1|TRBV27|TRBJ1-2|once
CASSPRTGGIYGYTF
TGTGCCAGCAGCCCGAGGACAGGGGGCATCTATGGCTACACCTTC
>.|TRBV4-3|TRBJ2-1|.
CASSPGGRNEQFF
TGCGCCAGCAGCCCGGGTGGAAGGAATGAGCAGTTCTTC
>.|TRBV15|TRBJ1-5|.
CATSRRPWGNEGDQPQHF
TGTGCCACCAGCAGAAGGCCTTGGGGCAATGAAGGGGATCAGCCCCAGCATTTT
>TRBD1|TRBV11-2|TRBJ2-7|.
CASSFRTGTYEQYF
TGTGCCAGCAGCTTCAGGACAGGGACCTACGAGCAGTACTTC
>.|TRBV7-9|TRBJ2-5|.
CASSLGPLGDETQYF
TGTGCCAGCAGCTTAGGGCCGTTGGGCGATGAGACCCAGTACTTC
>TRBD2|TRBV28|TRBJ2-1|.
CASSLWVVREELAGGGVGEQFF
TGTGCCAGCAGTTTATGGGTGGTCCGCGAGGAACTAGCGGGAGGAGGCGTGGGTGAGCAGTTCTTC
>TRBD2|TRBV4-3|TRBJ2-7|.
CASSQDRTSEFYEQYF
TGCGCCAGCAGCCAAGATAGGACTAGCGAATTCTACGAGCAGTACTTC
>TRBD1|TRBV18|TRBJ2-3|.
CASSPPDRGYRMDTQYF
TGTGCCAGCTCACCTCCGGACAGGGGGTACCGCATGGATACGCAGTATTTT
>.|TRBV9|TRBJ2-5|.
CASSEYEETQYF
TGTGCCAGCAGCGAGTACGAGGAGACCCAGTACTTC
>TRBD1|TRBV19|TRBJ2-7|.
CASSTWRTGEWYEQYF
TGTGCCAGTAGTACATGGCGGACAGGGGAATGGTACGAGCAGTACTTC
>TRBD1|TRBV4-1|TRBJ2-7|.
CASSHSDRAYEQYF
TGCGCCAGCAGCCATTCAGACAGGGCCTACGAGCAGTACTTC
>TRBD1|TRBV6-5|TRBJ1-2|.
CASSYKPGQGAWGYTF
TGTGCCAGCAGTTACAAACCGGGACAGGGGGCCTGGGGCTACACCTTC
>TRBD1|TRBV7-3|TRBJ1-2|.
CASSLTGGQNYGYTF
TGTGCCAGCAGCTTAACAGGGGGCCAAAACTATGGCTACACCTTC
>.|TRBV10-1|TRBJ2-3|.
CASSDGVTDTQYF
TGCGCCAGCAGCGATGGGGTCACAGATACGCAGTATTTT
>.|TRBV9|TRBJ2-5|once
CASSVGAHGETQYF
TGTGCCAGCAGCGTAGGAGCCCACGGGGAGACCCAGTACTTC
>.|TRBV6-1|TRBJ2-3|.
CASSENRVFDTDTQYF
TGTGCCAGCAGTGAAAACCGGGTCTTCGACACAGATACGCAGTATTTT
>TRBD2|TRBV7-2|TRBJ2-1|.
CASSWGLTGFEQFF
TGTGCCAGCAGCTGGGGACTAACGGGATTTGAGCAGTTCTTC
>.|TRBV30|TRBJ1-3|once
CAGRQVGGNTIYF
TGTGCCGGACGACAGGTTGGAGGAAACACCATATATTTT
>TRBD2|TRBV27|TRBJ2-1|.
CASSGAGTNEQFF
TGTGCCAGCAGTGGAGCGGGAACCAATGAGCAGTTCTTC
>.|TRBV7-9|TRBJ1-1|few
CASSSTGPPITEAFF
TGTGCCAGCAGCTCTACCGGGCCCCCCATCACTGAAGCTTTCTTT
>.|TRBV28|TRBJ1-1|.
CASRLLEDAFF
TGTGCCAGCCGCCTCTTGGAGGACGCTTTCTTT
>.|TRBV15|TRBJ2-1|.
CATSDRSDEQFF
TGTGCCACCAGCGATAGATCGGACGAGCAGTTCTTC
>.|TRBV5-4|TRBJ1-1|.
CASSGGTEAFF
TGTGCCAGCAGCGGCGGGACTGAAGCTTTCTTT
>.|TRBV14|TRBJ1-1|.
CASSQDPFRANTEAFF
TGTGCCAGCAGCCAAGACCCGTTCAGGGCGAACACTGAAGCTTTCTTT
>TRBD1|TRBV6-4|TRBJ2-5|.
CASSDSGTGHKTQYF
TGTGCCAGCAGTGACTCAGGGACAGGACATAAGACCCAGTACTTC
>.|TRBV28|TRBJ1-5|.
CASSQGRGFDQPQHF
TGTGCCAGCAGTCAGGGGAGGGGGTTTGATCAGCCCCAGCATTTT
>TRBD1|TRBV28|TRBJ2-7|.
CASSFGTATYEQYF
TGTGCCAGCAGTTTTGGGACAGCCACGTACGAGCAGTACTTC
>.|TRBV27|TRBJ1-5|.
CASSPLTDSNQPQHF
TGTGCCAGCAGTCCTTTGACAGATAGCAATCAGCCCCAGCATTTT
>.|TRBV7-8|TRBJ1-1|.
CASIPLRRVNTEAFF
TGTGCCAGCATACCCCTGAGGCGGGTGAACACTGAAGCTTTCTTT
>.|TRBV7-9|TRBJ1-4|.
CASSPETGLKEKLFF
TGTGCCAGCAGCCCTGAAACAGGGTTAAAGGAAAAACTGTTTTTT